This T cell receptor (beta chain) stems from a study of siplizumab effects on memory and regulatory T cells. A word on this clone: Its target is not known.

The assay was immunoSEQ multiplex PCR, and TCRdb's table has in-frame clones only and misses some. The table lists over 50,000 clones, less than 90% of them singletons, with about 3.5% in the top ten. Where a few donor pairs were concerned, the unstimulated naive, memory, effector memory and TEMRA subsets underwent sequencing. Germline CDR1 LGHNA, CDR2 YNFKEQ. This CDR3 contains 15 residues. V was shortened by 0 bases and J by 1 base, with 9 bases between the two germline ends. Broader study findings: Assignment to unstimulated subsets succeeded for only a minor fraction of the alloreactive clones.

Source material: memory CD4+ T cells sorted from blood. The sequence was obtained from a human donor in good health. This chain links TRBV4-2 with TRBJ1-2, with a possible D match to TRBD1 (5 bases). CDR3: CASSQDRAHNYGYTF. CDR3 in DNA: TGTGCCAGCAGCCAAGACAGGGCGCATAACTATGGCTACACCTTC.